A single sample gave rise to the 31 T cell receptor beta chains below, sequenced in a study of shared clonotypes between healthy human individuals. CD45RO-negative CD8 cells positively selected for CCR7 made up the naive population, which excluded terminally differentiated effector memory CD45RA+ cells. Generated by immunoSEQ multiplex PCR, the TCRdb table keeps only in-frame clones and is missing some. The sample carries 550,000 to 600,000 clones, roughly 98% recorded once. The sample was naive CD8+ T cells sorted from blood. All receptors come from a man under 40 in good health.

This chain connects TRBV4-1 to TRBJ2-7; 8 bases are shared with TRBD2. The CDR3 loop spans 14 amino acids. The V gene's germline CDR1 is MGHRA and CDR2 YSYEKL. The ends lost 5 bases at V and 2 bases at J; junction bases unmatched: 5. The CDR3 spells CASSYIAGTYEQYF. CDR3 DNA: TGCGCCAGCAGCTATATAGCGGGAACCTACGAGCAGTACTTC.

The rearrangement links TRBV28 to TRBJ2-5, with a possible D match to TRBD2 (6 bases). The germline gives CDR1 MDHEN, CDR2 SYDVKM. CDR3 length: 16 residues. The V end was cut by 4 bases, the J end by 1 base, with 16 bases between. In DNA form, the CDR3 reads TGTGCCAGCAGTTCCATACCGGGGAGGAGCCAAGAGACCCAGTACTTC. Encoded protein: CASSSIPGRSQETQYF.

The chain recombines TRBV2 with TRBJ2-7; 9 nucleotides align to TRBD1. Germline V gene lookup returns CDR1 SNHLY and CDR2 FYNNEI. The V and J ends lost 8 bases and 5 bases, in that order; junction bases with no gene match: 10. The CDR3 extends over 14 amino acids. CDR3 coding DNA: TGTGCCAGCCTTCCCGGGACAGGGCTCAACGAGCAGTACTTC. Translating it yields CASLPGTGLNEQYF.

This clone appeared once. This chain connects TRBV27 to TRBJ1-1; no definite D call. V lost 2 bases to trimming and J lost 1 base, with 11 bases between them. The CDR3 loop spans 15 amino acids. Germline V CDR1 and CDR2: MNHEY, SMNVEV (reference sequence). The CDR3 nucleotides are TGTGCCAGCAGTTTACAAATCGGAAGGAACACTGAAGCTTTCTTT. Translating it yields CASSLQIGRNTEAFF.

The chain joins TRBV5-6 to TRBJ1-2, with 9 bases matching TRBD1. CDR3 length: 15 residues. V shed 4 bases, J shed 5 bases, and the junction held 9 bases outside the gene matches. CDR1 and CDR2 (germline): SGHDT, YYEEEE. DNA of the CDR3: TGTGCCAGCAGCCCCGGGACAGGGACGGGGTATGGCTACACCTTC. Translation: CASSPGTGTGYGYTF.

J is TRBJ2-2 and V is TRBV25-1, with 8 positions matching TRBD2. From germline, CDR1 is MGHDK and CDR2 SYGVNS. Trimming at V came to 5 bases and at J to 1 base, leaving 3 bases not matched to a gene. CDR3 length equals 15 residues. The DNA of the CDR3 is TGTGCCAGCAGTTTCACTAGCGGGAACACCGGGGAGCTGTTTTTT. Translation: CASSFTSGNTGELFF.

This clone was picked up one time. The gene calls are TRBV30 and TRBJ2-3, with D possibly TRBD1 on 6 matching bases. This CDR3 contains 19 residues. The V gene lost 4 bases and the J gene lost 6 bases, with 32 bases spanning the gap. Germline values: CDR1 GTSNPN, CDR2 SVGIG (reference sequence). CDR3 sequence (DNA): TGTGCCTGGACTACGACCCAAGCCTCGACAGGTTCCCACTGGGATACGCAGTATTTT. Amino acids: CAWTTTQASTGSHWDTQYF.

This chain connects TRBV5-1 to TRBJ1-1; a weak D match, TRBD1 (5 bases). Germline assignment: CDR1 SGHRS and CDR2 YFSETQ. This CDR3 is 15 amino acids long. Deletions cut 4 bases from V and 1 base from J, with 14 bases between. The CDR3 coding sequence is TGCGCCAGCAGCCCATGGGACGGAGGGAACACTGAAGCTTTCTTT. Protein product: CASSPWDGGNTEAFF. The full variable domain, rest sourced from reference TRBV5-1 and TRBJ1-1, is KAGVTQTPRYLIKTRGQQVTLSCSPISGHRSVSWYQQTPGQGLQFLFEYFSETQRNKGNFPGRFSGRQFSNSRSEMNVSTLELGDSALYLCASSPWDGGNTEAFFGQGTRLTVV.

The chain uses TRBV5-8 and TRBJ2-1, with TRBD2 identical over 7 bases. CDR3 length equals 16 residues. Germline loops: CDR1 SGHTS, CDR2 YDEGEE. The V gene end was trimmed by 2 bases and the J gene end by 4 bases; junction bases not matched to a gene: 9. CDR3 coding DNA: TGTGCCAGCAGCTTAGGGGCTAGCGGACCGTACAATGAGCAGTTCTTC. This encodes CASSLGASGPYNEQFF.

The CDR3 sequence: CASSPSWRKGTYEQYF. For the CDR3, the DNA is TGTGCCAGCAGTCCCAGTTGGAGGAAAGGTACCTACGAGCAGTACTTC. This sequence joins TRBV27 and TRBJ2-7, with D perhaps matching TRBD2 (5 bases). The V gene lost 5 bases and the J gene lost 2 bases, with 19 bases spanning the gap. The CDR3 runs to 16 residues. Germline CDR1 is MNHEY and CDR2 is SMNVEV (reference sequence).

The CDR3 DNA reads as TGTGCCAGCAGCTTAGAAACTAGCGGGAACGGAGAGACCCAGTACTTC. This sequence encodes CASSLETSGNGETQYF. The chain employs TRBV7-9 and TRBJ2-5; TRBD2 matches at 10 bases. This CDR3 has 16 amino acids. V shed 1 base and J 4 bases; nucleotides not matched to a gene: 6. CDR1 and CDR2 (germline): SEHNR, FQNEAQ (reference sequence).

This clone appeared once. The gene calls are TRBV10-3 and TRBJ2-1; no clear D gene. Germline CDR1 reads ENHRY; CDR2 reads SYGVKD. There are 14 residues in the CDR3. Trimming took 0 bases from V and 10 from J, leaving 13 bases between them. Here the CDR3 DNA reads TGTGCCATCAGTGAGTCGAAGAGTGGGAAAGAGCAGTTCTTC. As protein: CAISESKSGKEQFF.

The chain has TRBV7-6 and TRBJ2-7; D is uncertain. The CDR3 sequence is 15 residues long. V lost 11 bases, J lost 2 bases, and 22 bases lay in between. Germline V gives CDR1 SGHVS, CDR2 FNYEAQ. This chain's CDR3 is CAPLTWSLGPYEQYF. The CDR3 nucleotides read TGTGCCCCTCTAACTTGGTCCCTGGGCCCCTACGAGCAGTACTTC.

The genes are TRBV10-3 and TRBJ1-2, with 7 bases lining up with TRBD1. CDR1 and CDR2 (germline): ENHRY, SYGVKD. Trimming took 9 bases from V and 1 from J; bases not matched to a gene: 14. The CDR3 runs to 16 residues. CDR3 amino acids: CAISNVGTELNYGYTF. The CDR3 DNA follows: TGTGCCATTTCCAACGTCGGGACAGAACTTAACTATGGCTACACCTTC.

In nucleotides, the CDR3 is TGCGCCAGCAGCCAAGACAGGGGGAATCAAGAGACCCAGTACTTC. Protein: CASSQDRGNQETQYF. The V call is TRBV4-1, the J call TRBJ2-5, with 7 nucleotides matching TRBD1. Germline CDR1 and CDR2: MGHRA and YSYEKL. J was trimmed by 2 bases and V by 0 bases; bases with no gene match: 3. The CDR3 spans 15 residues.

The V gene is TRBV5-4, the J gene TRBJ2-5; the D gene is possibly TRBD1 (6 bases). Between the trimmed V and J ends, which lost 0 bases and 4 bases, there was a span of 19 bases. This CDR3 contains 17 residues. Per germline, CDR1 SGHNT and CDR2 YYREEE (reference sequence). This CDR3 is CASSLDYRDTLIETQYF. Here the CDR3 DNA reads TGTGCCAGCAGCTTGGATTATCGGGACACCCTAATAGAGACCCAGTACTTC.

The V call is TRBV6-1, the J call TRBJ1-1; 10 bases agree with TRBD1. The V segment lost 4 bases and the J segment 0 bases; nucleotides outside the gene matches: 11. Germline V gene sequence: CDR1 MNHNS, CDR2 SASEGT. The CDR3 runs to 18 residues. The CDR3 is CASSASRDRGYMNTEAFF. In nucleotides, the CDR3 is TGTGCCAGCAGTGCATCCCGGGACAGGGGCTATATGAACACTGAAGCTTTCTTT.

This clone was picked up one time. As DNA, the CDR3 is TGTGCCAGCAGCTTGGCTCAGGGCTGGATCAATGAGCAGTTCTTC. Its protein is CASSLAQGWINEQFF. This sequence joins TRBV5-5 and TRBJ2-1; the D gene is possibly TRBD1 (5 bases). The CDR3 runs 15 residues. V was trimmed by 0 bases and J by 6 bases, leaving 13 bases between them. Germline CDR1 and CDR2: SGHKS and YYEKEE (reference sequence). Combining the CDR3 with reference TRBV5-5 and TRBJ2-1 gives the whole variable domain DAGVTQSPTHLIKTRGQQVTLRCSPISGHKSVSWYQQVLGQGPQFIFQYYEKEERGRGNFPDRFSARQFPNYSSELNVNALLLGDSALYLCASSLAQGWINEQFFGPGTRLTVL.

This sequence joins TRBV7-6 and TRBJ2-7; D is unclear. V was pared by 4 bases and J by 0 bases, with 19 bases between. Germline V gene lookup returns CDR1 SGHVS and CDR2 FNYEAQ. The CDR3 loop spans 17 amino acids. CDR3 sequence: CASSSPSASTGSYEQYF. In DNA form, the CDR3 reads TGTGCCAGCAGCTCCCCGTCGGCCTCAACCGGCTCCTACGAGCAGTACTTC. The entire variable domain, with the rest obtained from reference TRBV7-6 and TRBJ2-7, is as follows: GAGVSQSPRYKVTKRGQDVALRCDPISGHVSLYWYRQALGQGPEFLTYFNYEAQQDKSGLPNDRFSAERPEGSISTLTIQRTEQRDSAMYRCASSSPSASTGSYEQYFGPGTRLTVT.

The chain employs TRBV28 and TRBJ1-5, with D maybe TRBD1 (6 bases). V was clipped by 3 bases and J by 6 bases, with 9 bases between them. The CDR3 runs to 13 residues. Germline V gene lookup returns CDR1 MDHEN and CDR2 SYDVKM. This chain's CDR3 is CASSLGGRQPQHF. The CDR3 DNA is TGTGCCAGCAGTTTGGGGGGGCGTCAGCCCCAGCATTTT.

The V and J genes are TRBV28 and TRBJ2-7; 9 nucleotides agree with TRBD2. Per the germline V gene, CDR1 is MDHEN and CDR2 is SYDVKM. This CDR3 is 16 amino acids long. Germline trimming cut 6 bases from V and 1 base from J; bases unmatched to any gene: 10. The CDR3 loop reads CASSPRGLAHSYEQYF. In DNA form, the CDR3 reads TGTGCCAGCAGCCCCAGGGGACTAGCTCATTCCTACGAGCAGTACTTC.

This clone was found once. The gene calls are TRBV28 and TRBJ2-2, with D maybe TRBD1 (6 bases). V was cut by 6 bases and J by 1 base, with 21 bases left in between. The CDR3 totals 18 residues. CDR1 and CDR2 (germline): MDHEN, SYDVKM. As DNA, the CDR3 is TGTGCCAGCAGCCTAGTTTTTTTTGGGACAAAGAACACCGGGGAGCTGTTTTTT. Residues: CASSLVFFGTKNTGELFF.

The genes are TRBV7-2 and TRBJ2-1; D gene uncertain. This CDR3 is 13 amino acids long. CDR1 is SGHTA, CDR2 FQGNSA, per germline. The ends were cut back, 8 bases at V and 2 bases at J, with 10 bases in the middle. CDR3 protein: CASGRTAYNEQFF. The CDR3 DNA reads TGTGCCAGCGGTAGAACAGCCTACAATGAGCAGTTCTTC.

In DNA form, the CDR3 reads TGTGCCAGCAGACCGTGGGGACAGGGCGGGGATGAGCAGTTCTTC. Translation: CASRPWGQGGDEQFF. The chain employs TRBV6-5 and TRBJ2-1; 9 nucleotides line up with TRBD1. This CDR3 has 15 amino acids. Germline loops: CDR1 MNHEY, CDR2 SVGAGI. V was clipped by 6 bases and J by 8 bases; unmatched bases: 11.

The CDR3 DNA sequence: TGTGCCAGCAGCTCATCGTATGCTGGGGCCAACGTCCTGACTTTC. It yields the protein CASSSSYAGANVLTF. J is TRBJ2-6 and V is TRBV5-5; D not certain. From germline, CDR1 is SGHKS and CDR2 YYEKEE (reference sequence). This CDR3 is 15 amino acids long. V dropped 3 bases and J dropped 2 bases, with 9 bases sitting between them.

The chain combines TRBV7-2 with TRBJ2-2, with a possible D match to TRBD2 (5 bases). Germline V CDR1 and CDR2: SGHTA, FQGNSA. The CDR3 is made up of 15 amino acids. V lost 2 bases and J lost 4, with 11 bases in between. The CDR3: CASSLSVGGTGELFF. The CDR3 nucleotides read TGTGCCAGCAGCTTAAGTGTCGGAGGCACCGGGGAGCTGTTTTTT.

CDR3 sequence reads: CASSLFGHGGPTDTQYF. CDR3 DNA sequence: TGTGCCAGCAGCTTATTCGGTCATGGGGGCCCCACAGATACGCAGTATTTT. The gene calls are TRBV7-6 and TRBJ2-3, with D maybe TRBD1 (6 bases). Germline values: CDR1 SGHVS, CDR2 FNYEAQ. The CDR3 totals 17 residues. V lost 2 bases, J lost 2 bases, and 17 bases lay in between. The full variable domain, completed using reference TRBV7-6 and TRBJ2-3, is GAGVSQSPRYKVTKRGQDVALRCDPISGHVSLYWYRQALGQGPEFLTYFNYEAQQDKSGLPNDRFSAERPEGSISTLTIQRTEQRDSAMYRCASSLFGHGGPTDTQYFGPGTRLTVL.

The chain is built from TRBV6-5 and TRBJ1-2; D may be TRBD1 (5 bases). The CDR3 covers 14 residues. Trimming stripped 6 bases from V and 4 bases from J, with 15 bases between. The germline V gene has CDR1 MNHEY and CDR2 SVGAGI. The CDR3 sequence is CASRTLGGSYGYTF. CDR3 coding DNA: TGTGCCAGCAGGACCCTCGGGGGAAGCTATGGCTACACCTTC.

The chain employs TRBV5-4 and TRBJ2-3, with D unclear. Deletions cut 4 bases from V and 1 base from J, with 10 bases between. Germline lookup yields CDR1 SGHNT and CDR2 YYREEE (reference sequence). This CDR3 region has 14 residues. CDR3 loop: CASSPDVGTDTQYF. In DNA, the CDR3 is TGTGCCAGCAGCCCGGACGTTGGCACAGATACGCAGTATTTT.

V is TRBV12-5 and J is TRBJ2-7, with TRBD1 matching over 10 bases. V dropped 3 bases and J dropped 3; count of bases not matched to a gene: 14. CDR1 and CDR2 (germline): LGHNT, FRNRAP. This CDR3 contains 18 residues. In DNA form, the CDR3 reads TGTGCTAGTGGTTTTGAAGTACGTATTGGACAGGGGGTCTACGAGCAGTACTTC. Translated: CASGFEVRIGQGVYEQYF.

The chain links TRBV4-1 to TRBJ2-7; D is possibly TRBD1 (5 bases). Germline assignment: CDR1 MGHRA and CDR2 YSYEKL. The CDR3 loop spans 14 amino acids. Trimming took off 1 base at V and 5 bases at J, with 12 bases between the two ends. In nucleotides, the CDR3 is TGCGCCAGCAGCCAAGGGGTCACAGGCCACGAGCAGTACTTC. It specifies CASSQGVTGHEQYF.